The source of this T cell receptor (beta chain) is a study of CD8+CD57+ T cells in acquired aplastic anemia. Study-wide context: When averaged, DNA from sorted CD4+ and CD8+ cells came to 2.5 to 4 ug.

J was trimmed by 2 bases and V by 5 bases; bases with no gene match: 6. CDR3 length equals 16 residues. The germline gives CDR1 SGHAT, CDR2 FQNNGV. Sequenced patients had shown CD8+CD57+ cell expansion by flow cytometry. The TCR beta profiling, which covered VDJ combination and CDR3 sequence, was carried out using genomic DNA as the template. One entry per CDR3 protein, called by TCRdb with MiXCR from the reads. The table has 450,000 to 550,000 distinct CDR3 sequences, around 32% seen once. General observations from the study: The number of CD8+ CDR3 sequences shared by patients and controls was twenty-nine.

This clonotype was observed a handful of times. The target antigen is unknown. The sample taken for sequencing was sorted CD4+, CD8+, or CD8+CD57+ T cells (not recorded which) from PBMCs. The source of this sequence is a human donor with aplastic anemia. The rearrangement links TRBV11-2 to TRBJ2-3, with 11 positions matching TRBD2. CDR3 protein: CASSLTSGDSTDTQYF. CDR3 DNA: TGTGCCAGCAGCCTGACTAGCGGGGACTCCACAGATACGCAGTATTTT.